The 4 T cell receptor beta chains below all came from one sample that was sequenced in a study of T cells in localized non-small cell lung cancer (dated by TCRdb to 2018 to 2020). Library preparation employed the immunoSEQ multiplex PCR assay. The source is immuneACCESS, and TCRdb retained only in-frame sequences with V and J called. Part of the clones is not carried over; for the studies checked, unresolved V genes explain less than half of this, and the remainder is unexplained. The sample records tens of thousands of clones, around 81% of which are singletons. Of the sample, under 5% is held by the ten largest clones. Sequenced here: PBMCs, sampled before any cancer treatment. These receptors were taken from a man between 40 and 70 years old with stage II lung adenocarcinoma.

The CDR3 coding sequence is TGCGCCAGCAGCCCGGGACTGCCAACAGATACGCAGTATTTT. Translated: CASSPGLPTDTQYF. The genes are TRBV4-1 and TRBJ2-3; D may be TRBD2 (6 bases). In germline, CDR1 is MGHRA, CDR2 YSYEKL. V dropped 4 bases and J dropped 3 bases, with 11 bases sitting between them. The CDR3 is 14 amino acids.

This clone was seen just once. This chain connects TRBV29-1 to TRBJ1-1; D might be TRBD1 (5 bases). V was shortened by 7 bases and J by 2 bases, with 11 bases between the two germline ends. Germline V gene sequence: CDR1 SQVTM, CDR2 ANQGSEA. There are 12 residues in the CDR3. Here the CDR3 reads CSGGGANTEAFF. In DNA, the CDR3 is TGCAGCGGTGGGGGTGCAAACACTGAAGCTTTCTTT.

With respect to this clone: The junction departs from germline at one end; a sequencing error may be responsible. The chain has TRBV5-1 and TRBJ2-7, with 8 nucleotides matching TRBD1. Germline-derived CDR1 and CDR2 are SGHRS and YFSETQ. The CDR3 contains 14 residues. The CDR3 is CASSPGQVTYGQYF. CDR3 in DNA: TGCGCCAGCAGCCCGGGACAGGTTACCTACGGGCAGTACTTC.

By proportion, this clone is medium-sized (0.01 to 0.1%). The CDR3 nucleotides read TGCAGCGGAGCGGACAGGGTTGGTGGCTACACCTTC. Amino acids: CSGADRVGGYTF. The chain has TRBV29-1 and TRBJ1-2, with 8 nucleotides matching TRBD1. Germline CDR1 and CDR2: SQVTM and ANQGSEA. V gave up 7 bases and J gave up 7 bases; unmatched junction bases: 8. CDR3 length: 12 residues.